Below are 26 T cell receptor beta chains sequenced from a single sample in a study of control samples from healthy donors and cancer patients. TCRdb's table, derived via immunoSEQ multiplex PCR, lists solely in-frame clones and lacks some. This table has tens of thousands of clones, 83% appearing once. The sequenced material came from blood. These receptors originate from a man aged 60 to 69 in good health.

The chain carries TRBV7-2 and TRBJ2-1, with D perhaps TRBD2 (5 bases). The CDR3 is 14 residues long. Germline values: CDR1 SGHTA, CDR2 FQGNSA. V was clipped by 1 base and J by 8 bases, with 12 bases between them. The CDR3: CASSLGVRVDEQFF. CDR3 nucleotide sequence: TGTGCCAGCAGCTTAGGGGTGCGGGTAGATGAGCAGTTCTTC. The full variable domain, with the rest looked up from reference TRBV7-2 and TRBJ2-1, is GAGVSQSPSNKVTEKGKDVELRCDPISGHTALYWYRQSLGQGLEFLIYFQGNSAPDKSGLPSDRFSAERTGGSVSTLTIQRTQQEDSAVYLCASSLGVRVDEQFFGPGTRLTVL.

This clone was seen just once. V and J are TRBV23-1 and TRBJ2-1; 8 nucleotides agree with TRBD1. TRBV23-1 is an ORF, and what it does is uncertain. J was trimmed by 0 bases and V by 11 bases; bases with no gene match: 6. This CDR3 is built from 14 residues. CDR3 in DNA: TGCGCCTACTACAGGGGGACCTCCTACAATGAGCAGTTCTTC. It translates to CAYYRGTSYNEQFF.

This rearrangement joins TRBV10-2 to TRBJ2-7; 7 nucleotides align to TRBD2. This CDR3 region has 15 residues. Per germline, CDR1 WSHSY and CDR2 SAAADI. Germline trimming cut 0 bases from V and 2 bases from J; bases unmatched to any gene: 4. DNA of the CDR3: TGCGCCAGCAGTGAGTCGAGACTAGCAACCTACGAGCAGTACTTC. Protein: CASSESRLATYEQYF.

This chain links TRBV5-1 with TRBJ2-3; D remains unclear. The CDR3 spans 15 residues. V was cut by 4 bases and J by 4 bases, with 16 bases left in between. The V gene's germline CDR1 is SGHRS and CDR2 YFSETQ. The CDR3 sequence: CASSPTSYRADTQYF. CDR3 nucleotide sequence: TGCGCCAGCAGCCCCACATCCTATCGTGCAGATACGCAGTATTTT.

CDR3 sequence: CASSEGTGANVLTF. The CDR3 DNA reads TGTGCCAGCAGTGAAGGCACCGGGGCCAACGTCCTGACTTTC. This chain joins TRBV6-4 and TRBJ2-6; D is unresolved. The CDR3 totals 14 residues. The V end lost 3 bases, the J end lost 4 bases, and 7 bases lay between the germline ends. Germline V lookup: CDR1 MRHNA, CDR2 SNTAGT.

In its sample, this clone was seen many times. This chain links TRBV7-8 with TRBJ1-5; D not resolved. Trimming removed 2 bases at V and 5 bases at J, with 7 bases between. CDR1 is SGHVS, CDR2 FQNEAQ, per germline. The CDR3 loop spans 13 amino acids. CDR3 nucleotide sequence: TGTGCCAGCAGCTTACTGCGTGATCAGCCCCAGCATTTT. Encoded protein: CASSLLRDQPQHF.

The chain combines TRBV6-4 with TRBJ1-4; 10 nucleotides agree with TRBD1. The length of the CDR3 is 14 residues. Germline V gene lookup returns CDR1 MRHNA and CDR2 SNTAGT. J was trimmed by 8 bases and V by 7 bases; bases with no gene match: 7. The CDR3 protein is CASTLGTGVEKLFF. CDR3 sequence (DNA): TGTGCCAGCACTCTCGGGACAGGGGTCGAAAAACTGTTTTTT.

V usage is TRBV4-3 and J usage is TRBJ1-1; D not resolved. Trimming left V 3 bases short and J 0 bases short, with 8 bases between. Germline V gives CDR1 LGHNA, CDR2 YSLEER. The CDR3 extends over 14 amino acids. The CDR3 coding sequence is TGCGCCAGCAGCCAGGACGCGATGAACACTGAAGCTTTCTTT. This gives the protein CASSQDAMNTEAFF.

The V gene is TRBV6-4, the J gene TRBJ1-4; D not certain. V dropped 3 bases and J dropped 1 base, with 3 bases sitting between them. The CDR3 has 13 residues. CDR1 MRHNA and CDR2 SNTAGT come from the germline V gene. In DNA form, the CDR3 reads TGTGCCAGCAGTGAGGGAACTAATGAAAAACTGTTTTTT. Its protein product is CASSEGTNEKLFF.

This clone showed up just a few times. The rearrangement links TRBV7-6 to TRBJ2-3; D may be TRBD2 (6 bases). CDR1 SGHVS and CDR2 FNYEAQ come from the germline V gene. The CDR3 spans 16 residues. The ends were cut back, 4 bases at V and 1 base at J, with 15 bases in the middle. CDR3 region: CASSSLVEGGTDTQYF. Written as DNA, the CDR3 is TGTGCCAGCAGCTCGCTGGTGGAGGGAGGCACAGATACGCAGTATTTT.

The chain links TRBV7-9 to TRBJ1-4; D is perhaps TRBD1 (5 bases). Germline CDR1 and CDR2: SEHNR and FQNEAQ (reference sequence). This CDR3 contains 13 residues. V was pared by 3 bases and J by 10 bases, with 12 bases between. CDR3 region: CASSLGQVGKLFF. The CDR3 region has the DNA TGTGCCAGCAGCTTGGGGCAAGTGGGAAAACTGTTTTTT.

In regard to this clone: In the same sample, other DNA sequences code for this CDR3. The V gene is TRBV3-1 (or the pseudogene TRBV3-2), the J gene TRBJ1-2; D may be TRBD1 (5 bases). The CDR3 is 20 residues long. The germline gives CDR1 LGHDT, CDR2 YNNKEL (reference sequence). Between the trimmed V and J ends, which lost 0 bases and 2 bases, there was a span of 25 bases. CDR3 protein: CASSQEGHLRSFITNYGYTF. In nucleotides, the CDR3 is TGTGCCAGCAGCCAAGAGGGGCATCTTCGCTCCTTCATAACGAACTATGGCTACACCTTC.

The chain joins TRBV6-2 or TRBV6-3 to TRBJ1-2; D perhaps matches TRBD1 (5 bases). Germline loops: CDR1 MNHEY, CDR2 SVGEGT. V lost 2 bases, J lost 2 bases, and 12 bases lay in between. The CDR3 totals 15 residues. The CDR3 loop is CASSYKTGPNYGYTF. Written as DNA, the CDR3 is TGTGCCAGCAGTTACAAGACGGGGCCCAACTATGGCTACACCTTC.

CDR3 DNA: TGTGCCTTCTCATCCGGGAGCTCTGGAAACACCATATATTTT. Its translation is CAFSSGSSGNTIYF. The chain joins TRBV30 to TRBJ1-3; D is uncertain. CDR1 GTSNPN and CDR2 SVGIG come from the germline V gene (reference sequence). V lost 7 bases to trimming and J lost 0 bases, with 13 bases between them. The length of the CDR3 is 14 residues. The full variable domain, in which reference TRBV30 and TRBJ1-3 provide the parts outside the CDR3, is SQTIHQWPATLVQPVGSPLSLECTVEGTSNPNLYWYRQAAGRGLQLLFYSVGIGQISSEVPQNLSASRPQDRQFILSSKKLLLSDSGFYLCAFSSGSSGNTIYFGEGSWLTVV.

This rearrangement joins TRBV5-1 to TRBJ2-1; 10 positions agree with TRBD1. The CDR3 is made up of 14 amino acids. The ends lost 4 bases at V and 8 bases at J; junction bases unmatched: 6. From germline, CDR1 is SGHRS and CDR2 YFSETQ. The CDR3 here is CASSPTGGFDEQFF. CDR3 in DNA: TGCGCCAGCAGCCCGACAGGGGGCTTCGATGAGCAGTTCTTC.

The chain combines TRBV6-6 with TRBJ1-1; D call uncertain. CDR3 length equals 13 residues. Trimming took off 7 bases at V and 1 base at J, with 10 bases between the two ends. Germline CDR1 MNHNY, CDR2 SVGAGI (reference sequence). CDR3 protein: CASMKQGNTEAFF. In nucleotides, the CDR3 is TGTGCCAGCATGAAGCAAGGGAACACTGAAGCTTTCTTT.

This clone appeared once. This chain joins TRBV29-1 and TRBJ1-4, with D hard to call. Looked up from germline, CDR1 is SQVTM and CDR2 is ANQGSEA. V was clipped by 7 bases and J by 0 bases, with 6 bases between them. The CDR3 extends over 12 amino acids. The CDR3 is CSATATNEKLFF. The DNA of the CDR3 is TGCAGCGCTACGGCAACTAATGAAAAACTGTTTTTT.

The chain combines TRBV7-6 with TRBJ1-2, with D hard to call. CDR1 SGHVS and CDR2 FNYEAQ come from the germline V gene. V lost 5 bases, J lost 6 bases, and 19 bases lay in between. The CDR3 runs 15 residues. CDR3 residues: CASSPVGISSDGYTF. The CDR3 DNA follows: TGTGCCAGCAGCCCAGTTGGCATATCCTCGGATGGCTACACCTTC.

The chain employs TRBV7-9 and TRBJ1-3; 8 nucleotides match TRBD1. This CDR3 spans 15 amino acids. Germline CDR1 reads SEHNR; CDR2 reads FQNEAQ (reference sequence). The trim removed 4 bases at V and 4 bases at J, leaving 6 bases unmatched. CDR3 coding DNA: TGTGCCAGCAGCTCTACAGGGGGAGCGGGAAACACCATATATTTT. Protein: CASSSTGGAGNTIYF.

V usage is TRBV2 and J usage is TRBJ1-5; D is undetermined. CDR1 and CDR2 (germline): SNHLY, FYNNEI. There are 15 residues in the CDR3. Trimming removed 3 bases at V and 1 base at J, with 10 bases between. CDR3 amino acids: CASSEGDRSNQPQHF. The CDR3 region has the DNA TGTGCCAGCAGTGAGGGTGACCGGAGCAATCAGCCCCAGCATTTT.

This chain uses TRBV7-9 with TRBJ2-6, with 10 bases matching TRBD2. Germline CDR1 and CDR2: SEHNR and FQNEAQ (reference sequence). The junction had 4 bases not matched to a gene; V was cut back by 5 bases and J by 0 bases. The CDR3 is 17 amino acids. CDR3 sequence (DNA): TGTGCCAGCAGCCTACTAGCGGGGCACTCTGGGGCCAACGTCCTGACTTTC. Its translation is CASSLLAGHSGANVLTF. The full variable domain, with the rest looked up from reference TRBV7-9 and TRBJ2-6, is DTGVSQNPRHKITKRGQNVTFRCDPISEHNRLYWYRQTLGQGPEFLTYFQNEAQLEKSRLLSDRFSAERPKGSFSTLEIQRTEQGDSAMYLCASSLLAGHSGANVLTFGAGSRLTVL.

J is TRBJ1-6 and V is TRBV9; no clear D. This CDR3 region has 13 residues. Germline V gene lookup returns CDR1 SGDLS and CDR2 YYNGEE. With 1 base removed from V and 8 bases from J, the gap between germline ends came to 7 bases. This chain's CDR3 is CASSVIEDSPLHF. The CDR3 coding sequence is TGTGCCAGCAGCGTAATAGAGGATTCACCCCTCCACTTT.

V is TRBV5-5 and J is TRBJ2-1; TRBD2 matches 16 bases. The CDR3 consists of 18 residues. With 2 bases clipped from V and 7 bases from J, the junction kept 9 bases outside the gene matches. Germline V gene lookup returns CDR1 SGHKS and CDR2 YYEKEE (reference sequence). Written as DNA, the CDR3 is TGTGCCAGCAGCTTCCCGGGACTAGCGGGAGGGCCAGGGAATGAGCAGTTCTTC. Translation gives CASSFPGLAGGPGNEQFF.

V and J are TRBV14 and TRBJ1-1, with D possibly being TRBD1 (5 bases). There are 14 residues in the CDR3. Per the germline V gene, CDR1 is SGHDN and CDR2 is FVKESK. The V end lost 5 bases, the J end lost 2 bases, and 12 bases lay between the germline ends. The CDR3 sequence: CASSTWGGNTEAFF. DNA for the CDR3: TGTGCCAGCAGCACGTGGGGGGGTAACACTGAAGCTTTCTTT.

The chain joins TRBV7-9 to TRBJ2-1; 7 positions match TRBD1. Trimming took 1 base from V and 0 from J; bases not matched to a gene: 12. CDR1 and CDR2 from the germline V gene are SEHNR and FQNEAQ (reference sequence). The CDR3 totals 19 residues. CDR3 protein: CASSLERGRGLSSYNEQFF. DNA for the CDR3: TGTGCCAGCAGCTTAGAAAGGGGGCGCGGGCTTAGCTCCTACAATGAGCAGTTCTTC.

V is TRBV18 and J is TRBJ2-4; a weak D match, TRBD1 (6 bases). The V end was cut by 0 bases, the J end by 2 bases, with 23 bases between. The CDR3 spans 20 residues. Germline CDR1 reads KGHSH; CDR2 reads LQKENI. CDR3 DNA sequence: TGTGCCAGCTCACCACCCTCAACTGGGGGCGAGGTGATACCCAAAAACATTCAGTACTTC. Its protein is CASSPPSTGGEVIPKNIQYF.